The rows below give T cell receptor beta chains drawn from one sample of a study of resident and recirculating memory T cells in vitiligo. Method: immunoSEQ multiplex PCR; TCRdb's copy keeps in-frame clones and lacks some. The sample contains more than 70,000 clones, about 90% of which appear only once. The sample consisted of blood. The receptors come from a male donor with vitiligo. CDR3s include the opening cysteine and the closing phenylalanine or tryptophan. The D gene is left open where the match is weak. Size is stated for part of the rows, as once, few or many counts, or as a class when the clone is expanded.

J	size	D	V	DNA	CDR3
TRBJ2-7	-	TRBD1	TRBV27	TGTGCCAGCAGTCGATCTGAACAGGGGGCGTCCTACGAGCAGTACTTC	CASSRSEQGASYEQYF
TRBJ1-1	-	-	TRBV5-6	TGTGCCAGCAGCTCAAACTACTGGACAGAAAGAACCTTGAACACTGAAGCTTTCTTT	CASSSNYWTERTLNTEAFF
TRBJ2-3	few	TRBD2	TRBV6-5	TGTGCCAGCAGTTTGGGGGGGACGCAGTATTTT	CASSLGGTQYF
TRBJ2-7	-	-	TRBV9	TGTGCCAGCAGCGTTTTGAGCTCAGGCGAGCAGTACTTC	CASSVLSSGEQYF
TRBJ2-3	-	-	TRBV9	TGTGCCAGCAGCCTCAGGGCAGGGGGCACAGATACGCAGTATTTT	CASSLRAGGTDTQYF
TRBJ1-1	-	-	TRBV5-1	TGCGCCAGCAGCTTGTCGCCGGGGGGGAACACTGAAGCTTTCTTT	CASSLSPGGNTEAFF
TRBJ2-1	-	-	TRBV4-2	TGTGCCAGCAGCCAACGGGGTAGCAGGAGCTCCTACAATGAGCAGTTCTTC	CASSQRGSRSSYNEQFF
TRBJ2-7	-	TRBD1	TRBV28	TGTGCCAGCTGGGACAGAGCCTACGAGCAGTACTTC	CASWDRAYEQYF
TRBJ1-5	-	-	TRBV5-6	TGTGCCAGCAGCTTGTTTCAGGGCTATAGCAATCAGCCCCAGCATTTT	CASSLFQGYSNQPQHF
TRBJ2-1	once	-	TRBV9	TGTGCCAGCAGCCCCGACAGCTTCTCCTACAATGAGCAGTTCTTC	CASSPDSFSYNEQFF
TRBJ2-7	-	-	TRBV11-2	TGTGCCAGCAGCTTAGATCGCGCATACGAGCAGTACTTC	CASSLDRAYEQYF
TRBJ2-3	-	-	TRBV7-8	TGTGCCAGCAGCCCCCGGGTCCGGTCGAACACAGATACGCAGTATTTT	CASSPRVRSNTDTQYF
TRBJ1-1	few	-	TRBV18	TGTGCCAGCTCACCCCCAACGGGGATCATTGAAGCTTTCTTT	CASSPPTGIIEAFF
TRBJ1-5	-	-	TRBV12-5	TGTGCTAGTGGTTTGGATAGCAGGGGCGATAATCAGCCCCAGCATTTT	CASGLDSRGDNQPQHF
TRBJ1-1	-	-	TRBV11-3	TGTGCCAGCAGCTCAACGGGACAAACGAACACTGAAGCTTTCTTT	CASSSTGQTNTEAFF
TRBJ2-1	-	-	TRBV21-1	TGTGCCAGCAGCACCCGACGGTTGGGAGGTACCTACAATGAGCAGTTCTTC	CASSTRRLGGTYNEQFF
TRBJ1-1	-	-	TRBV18	TGTGCCAGCTCGCGGGGTGCCGGGGGGGTGAACACTGAAGCTTTCTTT	CASSRGAGGVNTEAFF
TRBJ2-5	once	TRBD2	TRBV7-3	TGTGCCAGCAGCTTAGATAGCGGGAGTACCCAAGAGACCCAGTACTTC	CASSLDSGSTQETQYF
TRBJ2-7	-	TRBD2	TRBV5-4	TGTGCCAGCAGCCCCTGGACTAGCGCCTACGAGCAGTACTTC	CASSPWTSAYEQYF
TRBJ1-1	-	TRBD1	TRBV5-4	TGTGCCAGCAGCCAGACAGGGTGGACTGAAGCTTTCTTT	CASSQTGWTEAFF